This note documents a single T cell receptor (beta chain) sequence. The antigen is not known. The J segment lost 4 bases and the V segment lost 9 bases, leaving 6 bases of the junction unmatched. Germline V gives CDR1 LNHDA, CDR2 SQIVND (reference sequence). This CDR3 comprises 14 residues. Vbeta (60) and Jbeta (13) primers were used in the PCR. Some clones are missing from TCRdb's copy, which holds only in-frame ones; the method was immunoSEQ multiplex PCR. There are 180,000 or so clones in the sample; around 88% occur only once, and 0.25% to 0.4% lies in the top ten. These data belong to a study of cytomegalovirus exposure and HLA in healthy donors. Study at large: An early data release held tens of millions of unique TCRs from HLA-typed donors. Study-level points and caveats: Later examination showed HLA-associated TCR beta chains had greater clonal expansion than equally common others.

Sequenced: PBMCs. This clonotype was obtained from a woman in her 30s in good health and CMV-seronegative. The chain employs TRBV19 and TRBJ2-2; 9 nucleotides match TRBD2. CDR3 sequence (DNA): TGTGCCAGCGCGGGACTAGCAGGCACCGGGGAGCTGTTTTTT. This translates into CASAGLAGTGELFF.